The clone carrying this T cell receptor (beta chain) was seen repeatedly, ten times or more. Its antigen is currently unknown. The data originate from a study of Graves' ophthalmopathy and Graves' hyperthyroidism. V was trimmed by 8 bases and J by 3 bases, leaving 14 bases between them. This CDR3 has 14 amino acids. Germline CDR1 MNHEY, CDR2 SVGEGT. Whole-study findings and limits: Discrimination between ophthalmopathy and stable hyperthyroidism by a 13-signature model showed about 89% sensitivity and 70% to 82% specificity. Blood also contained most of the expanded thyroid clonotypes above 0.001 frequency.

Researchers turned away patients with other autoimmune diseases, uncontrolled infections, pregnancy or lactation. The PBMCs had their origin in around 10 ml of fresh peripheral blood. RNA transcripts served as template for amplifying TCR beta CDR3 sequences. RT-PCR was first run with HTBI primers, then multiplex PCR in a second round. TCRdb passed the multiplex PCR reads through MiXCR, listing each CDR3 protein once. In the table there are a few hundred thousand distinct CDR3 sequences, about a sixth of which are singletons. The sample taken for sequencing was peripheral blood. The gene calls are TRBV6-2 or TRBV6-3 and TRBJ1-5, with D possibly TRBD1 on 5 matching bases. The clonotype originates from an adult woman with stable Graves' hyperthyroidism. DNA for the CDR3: TGTGCCAGCCGTAGTACAGGATTCAATCAGCCCCAGCATTTT. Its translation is CASRSTGFNQPQHF.